A single sample gave rise to the 30 T cell receptor beta chains below, sequenced in a study of blood T cells in healthy people across ages. Alongside a J-beta primer mix, a sample-barcoded 5' primer served in a second PCR lasting about 7 to 11 cycles. In TCRdb, the 5' RACE reads were re-called with MiXCR into one record per CDR3 protein. The sample yields around 710,000 distinct CDR3 sequences, 43% seen once. The sequenced material came from blood. These receptors came from a woman aged 55-70 years in good health.

This rearrangement joins TRBV14 to TRBJ2-7, with D perhaps being TRBD1 or TRBD2 (5 bases each). The CDR3 runs 15 residues. Germline CDR1 is SGHDN and CDR2 is FVKESK. V lost 2 bases and J lost 5, with 16 bases in between. CDR3 protein: CASSQLGTRSNEQYF. The CDR3 bases are TGTGCCAGCAGCCAACTAGGGACCCGGAGCAACGAGCAGTACTTC.

The chain couples TRBV7-9 to TRBJ2-2; a possible D gene is TRBD1 (6 bases). This CDR3 is built from 16 residues. CDR1 and CDR2 (germline): SEHNR, FQNEAQ (reference sequence). V shed 5 bases and J shed 4 bases, with 17 bases lying between them. The CDR3 bases are TGTGCCAGCAGCCGAACAGGGAGAGGGTTCACCGGGGAGCTGTTTTTT. This codes for CASSRTGRGFTGELFF.

The chain combines TRBV10-3 with TRBJ2-1; 10 bases line up with TRBD2. The V and J ends lost 0 bases and 10 bases, in that order; junction bases with no gene match: 15. Germline V gene data show CDR1 as ENHRY and CDR2 as SYGVKD. This CDR3 comprises 18 residues. The CDR3 DNA sequence: TGTGCCATCAGTGAGTCACGCCGGGGACGAGCGGGAGGGCCGGAGCAGTTCTTC. Translation: CAISESRRGRAGGPEQFF.

The chain is built from TRBV2 and TRBJ1-3; TRBD1 matches 7 bases. The ends lost 3 bases at V and 2 bases at J; junction bases unmatched: 4. The germline gives CDR1 SNHLY, CDR2 FYNNEI. The CDR3 spans 15 residues. The CDR3 nucleotides read TGTGCCAGCAGTGACCAGGGGGGCACTGGAAACACCATATATTTT. This gives the protein CASSDQGGTGNTIYF. Full variable domain (outside the CDR3, taken from reference TRBV2 and TRBJ1-3): EPEVTQTPSHQVTQMGQEVILRCVPISNHLYFYWYRQILGQKVEFLVSFYNNEISEKSEIFDDQFSVERPDGSNFTLKIRSTKLEDSAMYFCASSDQGGTGNTIYFGEGSWLTVV.

This clonotype was recorded many times. Germline and junction disagree at one end, which may indicate a read error. The CDR3 region has the DNA TGTGCCAGCAGCCGCGACAGGGACAATGAGCAGTTCTTC. It encodes CASSRDRDNEQFF. The chain couples TRBV5-1 to TRBJ2-1; 7 bases are shared with TRBD1. The length of the CDR3 is 13 residues. Germline CDR1 SGHRS, CDR2 YFSETQ.

This clonotype was detected a few times. This chain joins TRBV20-1 and TRBJ2-5; 8 bases are shared with TRBD1. The length of the CDR3 is 18 residues. Germline CDR1 is DFQATT and CDR2 is SNEGSKA (reference sequence). With 0 bases clipped from V and 0 bases from J, the junction kept 12 bases outside the gene matches. The CDR3 is CSARDLRFGTGNQETQYF. DNA for the CDR3: TGCAGTGCTAGAGATTTACGCTTCGGGACAGGAAACCAAGAGACCCAGTACTTC.

The CDR3 sequence: CASTRGGQGRYEQYF. The CDR3 coding sequence is TGTGCCAGCACCAGGGGCGGACAGGGGCGCTACGAGCAGTACTTC. The chain recombines TRBV6-5 with TRBJ2-5, with TRBD1 identical over 9 bases. The DNA end lines up better with TRBJ2-7; the J call may be wrong. Germline assignment: CDR1 MNHEY and CDR2 SVGAGI. This CDR3 region has 15 residues.

This clonotype was seen many times. The chain is built from TRBV9 and TRBJ2-1, with D perhaps matching TRBD2 (6 bases). Trimming stripped 0 bases from V and 0 bases from J, with 16 bases between. The CDR3 spans 18 residues. Germline lookup yields CDR1 SGDLS and CDR2 YYNGEE. CDR3 sequence reads: CASSVVGDFRFSYNEQFF. DNA of the CDR3: TGTGCCAGCAGCGTAGTAGGGGACTTCCGCTTCTCCTACAATGAGCAGTTCTTC. The whole variable domain, remainder taken from reference TRBV9 and TRBJ2-1, is DSGVTQTPKHLITATGQRVTLRCSPRSGDLSVYWYQQSLDQGLQFLIQYYNGEERAKGNILERFSAQQFPDLHSELNLSSLELGDSALYFCASSVVGDFRFSYNEQFFGPGTRLTVL.

Notes on this clonotype: Germline and junction disagree at one end, which may indicate a read error. The chain couples TRBV27 to TRBJ2-1; 10 bases align to TRBD2. The CDR3 spans 16 residues. Germline CDR1 is MNHEY and CDR2 is SMNVEV (reference sequence). The CDR3 coding sequence is TGTGCCAGCGGTTTAGGCCTAGCGGGAGTTGGGGATGAGCAGTTCTTC. Encoded protein: CASGLGLAGVGDEQFF.

The chain employs TRBV19 and TRBJ2-2; 9 positions match TRBD1. Germline CDR1 and CDR2: LNHDA and SQIVND (reference sequence). The CDR3 has 14 residues. V gave up 6 bases and J gave up 6 bases; unmatched junction bases: 5. CDR3 residues: CASRGTGYSGELFF. The CDR3 nucleotides read TGTGCCAGTAGAGGGACAGGGTATTCCGGGGAGCTGTTTTTT.

This rearrangement joins TRBV7-2 to TRBJ2-5; 11 nucleotides align to TRBD2. V shed 3 bases, J shed 8 bases, and the junction held 11 bases outside the gene matches. This CDR3 comprises 16 residues. Germline V gene data show CDR1 as SGHTA and CDR2 as FQGNSA. The CDR3, as DNA: TGTGCCAGCAGCTTGGATAGCGGGGGGGTTAGGAACACCCAGTACTTC. It is translated as CASSLDSGGVRNTQYF.

This chain connects TRBV5-5 to TRBJ2-1, with D tentatively TRBD1 (6 bases). V was trimmed by 1 base and J by 8 bases, leaving 16 bases between them. The germline V gene has CDR1 SGHKS and CDR2 YYEKEE (reference sequence). The CDR3 spans 15 residues. CDR3: CASSLRGTTTDEQFF. In nucleotides, the CDR3 is TGTGCCAGCAGCTTGAGGGGGACAACGACTGATGAGCAGTTCTTC. Together with reference TRBV5-5 and TRBJ2-1, the CDR3 gives the full variable domain: DAGVTQSPTHLIKTRGQQVTLRCSPISGHKSVSWYQQVLGQGPQFIFQYYEKEERGRGNFPDRFSARQFPNYSSELNVNALLLGDSALYLCASSLRGTTTDEQFFGPGTRLTVL.

This chain uses TRBV12-3 or TRBV12-4 with TRBJ2-3, with D possibly TRBD1 on 6 matching bases. This CDR3 contains 15 residues. Trimming left V 2 bases short and J 3 bases short, with 12 bases between. The CDR3 DNA is TGTGCCAGCAGTTTAAGGGGGACCAGGACAGATACGCAGTATTTT. Its translation is CASSLRGTRTDTQYF.

V gene TRBV7-2 combines with J gene TRBJ1-2; 8 positions match TRBD1. This CDR3 is 16 amino acids long. The junction had 11 bases not matched to a gene; V was cut back by 2 bases and J by 6 bases. Germline V lookup: CDR1 SGHTA, CDR2 FQGNSA. In nucleotides, the CDR3 is TGTGCCAGCAGCTTATTCGGACAGGGACAGATGGATGGCTACACCTTC. Protein product: CASSLFGQGQMDGYTF.

CDR3 DNA sequence: TGTGCCATCAGTGACGGCGCTAGCGGGTACGAGCAGTACTTC. Translated, it gives CAISDGASGYEQYF. This sequence joins TRBV10-3 and TRBJ2-5, with TRBD2 matching over 8 bases. The DNA matches TRBJ2-7 better at its end, which makes the J call doubtful. The CDR3 is 14 residues long. Germline V gene data show CDR1 as ENHRY and CDR2 as SYGVKD.

V gene TRBV29-1 combines with J gene TRBJ1-2; no reliable D call. The CDR3 runs 12 residues. Germline V gene lookup returns CDR1 SQVTM and CDR2 ANQGSEA. Trimming removed 3 bases at V and 8 bases at J, with 13 bases between. The CDR3 loop is CSVEWKGDGYTF. The CDR3, as DNA: TGCAGCGTTGAGTGGAAAGGAGACGGCTACACCTTC.

The V gene is TRBV2, the J gene TRBJ2-7, with 8 bases identical to TRBD1. The CDR3 sequence is 14 residues long. Germline CDR1 and CDR2: SNHLY and FYNNEI. V lost 7 bases and J lost 0; bases outside the gene matches: 5. The chain's CDR3 is CASIGDRRSYEQYF. The CDR3 coding sequence is TGTGCCAGCATAGGGGACAGGCGCTCCTACGAGCAGTACTTC.

The chain joins TRBV10-3 to TRBJ1-5; maybe TRBD1 (6 bases). The germline V gene encodes CDR1 ENHRY and CDR2 SYGVKD. V lost 2 bases to trimming and J lost 7 bases, with 9 bases between them. The CDR3 is made up of 13 amino acids. CDR3 region: CAISEVQGQPQHF. The CDR3, as DNA: TGTGCCATCAGTGAGGTACAGGGACAGCCCCAGCATTTT.

This clonotype has a handful of counts. The rearrangement links TRBV27 to TRBJ2-1; no clear D gene. This CDR3 comprises 13 residues. Germline CDR1 MNHEY, CDR2 SMNVEV (reference sequence). V lost 0 bases and J lost 12, with 12 bases in between. The CDR3 loop is CASSLSKDVGQFF. In nucleotides, the CDR3 is TGTGCCAGCAGTTTATCGAAGGACGTGGGGCAGTTCTTC.

This clonotype was picked up a small number of times. The chain couples TRBV5-5 to TRBJ1-1, with unresolved D. Germline V gene sequence: CDR1 SGHKS, CDR2 YYEKEE (reference sequence). This CDR3 has 16 residues. With 5 bases removed from V and 0 bases from J, the gap between germline ends came to 17 bases. The CDR3 coding sequence is TGTGCCAGCAGTCTTGATAGCCCGACCATGAACACTGAAGCTTTCTTT. Translating it yields CASSLDSPTMNTEAFF.

This clonotype came up a few times. The chain links TRBV28 to TRBJ2-7; 7 nucleotides line up with TRBD1. Germline V gene data show CDR1 as MDHEN and CDR2 as SYDVKM. J gave up 3 bases and V 7 bases, and 3 bases lay outside the gene matches. The CDR3 is 12 amino acids. The CDR3 reads CASNDRVYEQYF. CDR3 in DNA: TGTGCCAGCAACGACAGGGTCTACGAGCAGTACTTC.

This clonotype was found many times. This rearrangement joins TRBV29-1 to TRBJ2-5; TRBD2 aligns across 8 bases. The CDR3 is made up of 11 amino acids. With 8 bases clipped from V and 5 bases from J, the junction kept 4 bases outside the gene matches. CDR1 is SQVTM, CDR2 ANQGSEA, per germline. In DNA form, the CDR3 reads TGCAGCTCCCCGGGAGGGGAGACCCAGTACTTC. It codes for CSSPGGETQYF. The full variable domain, with the rest looked up from reference TRBV29-1 and TRBJ2-5, is SAVISQKPSRDICQRGTSLTIQCQVDSQVTMMFWYRQQPGQSLTLIATANQGSEATYESGFVIDKFPISRPNLTFSTLTVSNMSPEDSSIYLCSSPGGETQYFGPGTRLLVL.

The gene calls are TRBV21-1 and TRBJ2-4; TRBD2 is taken as the D call from the table, unchecked against the DNA. The end of the DNA aligns better with TRBJ2-5, so the J call may be wrong. TRBV21-1 is a pseudogene segment. This CDR3 comprises 15 residues. CDR3 sequence (DNA): TGTGCCAGCAGCAAGAGCCCGTCTGAGCGAGAGACCCAGTACTTC. Its protein product is CASSKSPSERETQYF.

The chain joins TRBV7-9 to TRBJ2-5; 12 positions match TRBD1. The J call could be wrong; TRBJ2-7 is a better fit for the DNA end. Germline assignment: CDR1 SEHNR and CDR2 FQNEAQ (reference sequence). The CDR3 runs to 15 residues. CDR3 DNA sequence: TGTGCCAGCAGCTTAGCGGGACAGGGGGCCCGCGAGCAGTACTTC. It codes for CASSLAGQGAREQYF.

This clonotype was seen only a few times. The CDR3 is CASSWDSSYGYTF. CDR3 nucleotides: TGTGCCAGCAGCTGGGACAGCAGCTATGGCTACACCTTC. The genes are TRBV6-2 or TRBV6-3 and TRBJ1-2; 7 nucleotides line up with TRBD1. Germline values: CDR1 MNHEY, CDR2 SVGEGT. The junction had 5 bases not matched to a gene; V was cut back by 6 bases and J by 4 bases. This CDR3 has 13 amino acids.

This clonotype was observed at least ten times. The J gene is TRBJ2-5, the V gene TRBV7-2; D remains unclear. Trimming shortened V by 2 bases and J by 2 bases, and 15 bases separated the two germline ends. Germline lookup yields CDR1 SGHTA and CDR2 FQGNSA. This CDR3 is built from 16 residues. CDR3 sequence reads: CASSLYGSIKQETQYF. CDR3 nucleotide sequence: TGTGCCAGCAGCTTATATGGCAGCATTAAACAAGAGACCCAGTACTTC.

This clonotype was recorded a few times. In DNA form, the CDR3 reads TGCAGTGCCCTTGGACTAGCGGGAAGTGAGCAGTTCTTC. Translating gives CSALGLAGSEQFF. The chain has TRBV20-1 and TRBJ2-1; 12 bases fit TRBD2. V lost 6 bases to trimming and J lost 9 bases; unmatched junction nucleotides: 6. This CDR3 comprises 13 residues. CDR1 and CDR2 (germline): DFQATT, SNEGSKA (reference sequence).

This clonotype has only a few counts. This chain joins TRBV20-1 and TRBJ2-7, with TRBD1 identical over 10 bases. Germline-derived CDR1 and CDR2 are DFQATT and SNEGSKA (reference sequence). The J segment lost 2 bases and the V segment lost 7 bases, leaving 5 bases of the junction unmatched. CDR3 size: 13 residues. In nucleotides, the CDR3 is TGCAGTGGTAAGGGGACAGGGGCCTACGAGCAGTACTTC. This sequence encodes CSGKGTGAYEQYF.

This clonotype was recorded a few times. This sequence joins TRBV27 and TRBJ2-6; D remains ambiguous. CDR3 length: 14 residues. Germline V gene data show CDR1 as MNHEY and CDR2 as SMNVEV (reference sequence). V was cut by 7 bases and J by 2 bases, with 9 bases left in between. The chain's CDR3 is CASTRSAGANVLTF. The CDR3 DNA sequence: TGTGCCAGCACTAGGAGTGCTGGGGCCAACGTCCTGACTTTC.

The V gene is TRBV5-1, the J gene TRBJ2-3; 12 positions agree with TRBD2. Trimming took 4 bases from V and 0 from J; bases not matched to a gene: 6. In germline, CDR1 is SGHRS, CDR2 YFSETQ. This CDR3 is built from 17 residues. The CDR3 reads CASSLGLAGTSTDTQYF. CDR3 nucleotide sequence: TGCGCCAGCAGCCTAGGACTAGCGGGGACCAGCACAGATACGCAGTATTTT.